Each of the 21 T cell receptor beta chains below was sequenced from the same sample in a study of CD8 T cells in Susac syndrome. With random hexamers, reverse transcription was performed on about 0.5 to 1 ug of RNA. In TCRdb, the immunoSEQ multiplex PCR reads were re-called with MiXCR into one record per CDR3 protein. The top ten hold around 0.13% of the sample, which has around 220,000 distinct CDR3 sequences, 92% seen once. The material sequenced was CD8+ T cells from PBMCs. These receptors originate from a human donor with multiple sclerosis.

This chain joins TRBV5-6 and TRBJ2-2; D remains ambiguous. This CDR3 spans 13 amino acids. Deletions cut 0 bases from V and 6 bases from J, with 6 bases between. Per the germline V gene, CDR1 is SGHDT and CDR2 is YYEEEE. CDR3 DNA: TGTGCCAGCAGCTTGGGGATGGCCGGGGAGCTGTTTTTT. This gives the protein CASSLGMAGELFF.

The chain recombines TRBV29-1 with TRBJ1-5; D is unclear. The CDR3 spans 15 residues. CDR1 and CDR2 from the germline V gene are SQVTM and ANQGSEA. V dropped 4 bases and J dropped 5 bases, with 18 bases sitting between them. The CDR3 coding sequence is TGCAGCGTTGTTTTGGCGGGATTCGGTTATCAGCCCCAGCATTTT. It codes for CSVVLAGFGYQPQHF.

CDR3 bases: TGTGCCAGCAGTTTTTATCCGGGAGCTAACACTGAAGCTTTCTTT. Translated: CASSFYPGANTEAFF. The chain has TRBV12-3 or TRBV12-4 and TRBJ1-1; no definite D call. The CDR3 extends over 15 amino acids. V was pared by 3 bases and J by 2 bases, with 13 bases between.

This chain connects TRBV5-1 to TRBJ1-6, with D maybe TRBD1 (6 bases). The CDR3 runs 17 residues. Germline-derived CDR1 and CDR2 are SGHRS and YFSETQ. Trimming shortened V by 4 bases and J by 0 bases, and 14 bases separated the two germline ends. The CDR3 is CASSAQGLSSYNSPLHF. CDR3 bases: TGCGCCAGCAGCGCACAGGGCTTGAGCTCCTATAATTCACCCCTCCACTTT.

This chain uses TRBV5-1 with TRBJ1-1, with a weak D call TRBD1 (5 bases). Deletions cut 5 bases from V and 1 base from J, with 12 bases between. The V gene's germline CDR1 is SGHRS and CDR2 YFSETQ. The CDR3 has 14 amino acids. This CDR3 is CASSWWGENTEAFF. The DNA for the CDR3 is TGCGCCAGCAGTTGGTGGGGGGAGAACACTGAAGCTTTCTTT.

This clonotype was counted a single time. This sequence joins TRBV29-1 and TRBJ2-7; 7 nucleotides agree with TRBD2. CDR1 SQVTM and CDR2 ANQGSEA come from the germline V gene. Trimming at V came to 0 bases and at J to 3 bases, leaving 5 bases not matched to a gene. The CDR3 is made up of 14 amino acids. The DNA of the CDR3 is TGCAGCGTTGAAGACCCCGGGGAGGGCTACGAGCAGTACTTC. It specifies CSVEDPGEGYEQYF.

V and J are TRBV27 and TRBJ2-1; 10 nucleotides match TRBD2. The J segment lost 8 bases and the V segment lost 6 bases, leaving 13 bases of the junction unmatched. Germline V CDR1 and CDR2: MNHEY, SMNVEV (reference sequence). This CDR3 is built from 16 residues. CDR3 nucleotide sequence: TGTGCCAGCAGACCCAGCTCTAGCGGGAGTGGCGATGAGCAGTTCTTC. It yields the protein CASRPSSSGSGDEQFF.

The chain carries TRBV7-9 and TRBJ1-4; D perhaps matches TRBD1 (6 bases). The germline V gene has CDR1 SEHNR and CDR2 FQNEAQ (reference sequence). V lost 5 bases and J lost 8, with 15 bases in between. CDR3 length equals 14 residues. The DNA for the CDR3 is TGTGCCAGCAGCCCCGATGGGGGGCGCGAAAAACTGTTTTTT. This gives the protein CASSPDGGREKLFF.

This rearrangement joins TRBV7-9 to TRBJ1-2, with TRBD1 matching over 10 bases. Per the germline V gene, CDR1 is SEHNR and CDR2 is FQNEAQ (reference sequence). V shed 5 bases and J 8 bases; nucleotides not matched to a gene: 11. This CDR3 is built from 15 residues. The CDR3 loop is CASSPPTGGAKGYTF. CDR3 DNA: TGTGCCAGCAGCCCCCCGACAGGGGGCGCGAAGGGCTACACCTTC.

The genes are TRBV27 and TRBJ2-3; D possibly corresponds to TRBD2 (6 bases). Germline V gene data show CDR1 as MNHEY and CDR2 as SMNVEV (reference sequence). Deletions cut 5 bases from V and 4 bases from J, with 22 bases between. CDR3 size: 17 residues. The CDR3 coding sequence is TGTGCCAGCAGTCCCCGCCAACTAGTGGGGGGACCAGATACGCAGTATTTT. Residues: CASSPRQLVGGPDTQYF.

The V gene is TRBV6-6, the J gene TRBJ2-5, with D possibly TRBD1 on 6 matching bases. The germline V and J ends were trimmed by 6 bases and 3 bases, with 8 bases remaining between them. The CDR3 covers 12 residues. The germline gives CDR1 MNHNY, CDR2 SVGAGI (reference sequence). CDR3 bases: TGTGCCAGCAGCTGGACAGAAGAGACCCAGTACTTC. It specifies CASSWTEETQYF.

The CDR3, as DNA: TGCGCCAGCAGCTTTCCGCAGGGGGCGAACACTGAAGCTTTCTTT. Translated, it gives CASSFPQGANTEAFF. The chain carries TRBV5-1 and TRBJ1-1; the match to TRBD1 covers 8 bases. The CDR3 spans 15 residues. V gave up 2 bases and J gave up 1 base; unmatched junction bases: 4. The germline CDR1 and CDR2 sequences are SGHRS and YFSETQ. The complete variable domain, with remaining parts taken from reference TRBV5-1 and TRBJ1-1, reads KAGVTQTPRYLIKTRGQQVTLSCSPISGHRSVSWYQQTPGQGLQFLFEYFSETQRNKGNFPGRFSGRQFSNSRSEMNVSTLELGDSALYLCASSFPQGANTEAFFGQGTRLTVV.

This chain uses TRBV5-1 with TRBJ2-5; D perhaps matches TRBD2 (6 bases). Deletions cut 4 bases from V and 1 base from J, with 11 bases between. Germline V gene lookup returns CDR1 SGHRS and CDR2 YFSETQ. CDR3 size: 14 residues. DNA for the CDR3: TGCGCCAGCAGCATGGGACTGGCCCAAGAGACCCAGTACTTC. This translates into CASSMGLAQETQYF.

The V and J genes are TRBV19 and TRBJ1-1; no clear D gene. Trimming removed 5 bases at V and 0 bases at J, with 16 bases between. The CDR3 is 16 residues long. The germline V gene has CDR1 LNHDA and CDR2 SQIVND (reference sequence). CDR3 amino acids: CASSLPSGLLNTEAFF. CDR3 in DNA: TGTGCCAGTAGTCTTCCCTCCGGGCTCCTGAACACTGAAGCTTTCTTT.

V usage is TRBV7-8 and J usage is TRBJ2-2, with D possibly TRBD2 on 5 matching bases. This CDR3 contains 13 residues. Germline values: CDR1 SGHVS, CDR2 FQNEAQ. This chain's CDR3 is CLASYANTGELFF. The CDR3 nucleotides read TGTCTAGCCTCCTACGCGAACACCGGGGAGCTGTTTTTT.

CDR3 nucleotides: TGTGCCAGCAAAAACGGGGCAGGGGATAACTATGGCTACACCTTC. As protein: CASKNGAGDNYGYTF. The rearrangement uses TRBV2 and TRBJ1-2, with D tentatively TRBD1 (6 bases). V was shortened by 7 bases and J by 1 base, with 16 bases between the two germline ends. CDR3 length: 15 residues. Germline assignment: CDR1 SNHLY and CDR2 FYNNEI.

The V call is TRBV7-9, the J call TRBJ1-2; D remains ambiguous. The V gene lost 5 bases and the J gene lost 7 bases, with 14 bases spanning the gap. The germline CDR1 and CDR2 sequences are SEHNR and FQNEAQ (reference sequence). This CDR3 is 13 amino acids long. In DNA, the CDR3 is TGTGCCAGCAGCCCCCCTGCGGCTTTTGGCTACACCTTC. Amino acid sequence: CASSPPAAFGYTF.

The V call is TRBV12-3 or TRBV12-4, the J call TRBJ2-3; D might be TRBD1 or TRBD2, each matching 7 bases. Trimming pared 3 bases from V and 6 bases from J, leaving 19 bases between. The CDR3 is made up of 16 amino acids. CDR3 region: CASSLTGLAVGDTQYF. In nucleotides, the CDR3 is TGTGCCAGCAGTTTGACAGGGCTAGCGGTGGGGGATACGCAGTATTTT.

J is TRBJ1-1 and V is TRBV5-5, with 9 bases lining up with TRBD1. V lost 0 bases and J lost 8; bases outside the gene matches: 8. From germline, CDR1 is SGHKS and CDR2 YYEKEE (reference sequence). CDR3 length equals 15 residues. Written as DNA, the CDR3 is TGTGCCAGCAGCTTGGTGGGGACAGGGTCCGTAGAAGCTTTCTTT. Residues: CASSLVGTGSVEAFF.

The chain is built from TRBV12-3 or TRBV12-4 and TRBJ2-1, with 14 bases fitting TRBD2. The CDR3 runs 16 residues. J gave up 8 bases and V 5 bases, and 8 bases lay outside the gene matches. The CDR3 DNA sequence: TGTGCCAGCAGTCCATGGACTAGCGGGGGGCTCGATGAGCAGTTCTTC. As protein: CASSPWTSGGLDEQFF.

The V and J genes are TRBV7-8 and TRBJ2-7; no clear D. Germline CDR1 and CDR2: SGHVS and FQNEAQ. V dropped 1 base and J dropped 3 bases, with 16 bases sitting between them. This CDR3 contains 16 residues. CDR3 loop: CASSLVYGTYRYEQYF. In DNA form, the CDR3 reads TGTGCCAGCAGCTTAGTCTACGGAACCTACCGCTACGAGCAGTACTTC.